This T cell receptor (beta chain) was sequenced in a study of blood T cell repertoires in COVID-19 (dated by TCRdb to 2018 to 2021). For the wider study: The collaborator samples originated in the United States, Italy and Spain and spanned the acute and convalescent phases of COVID-19. The material from the prospective study consisted of cDNA or gDNA derived from T cells, B-cell-depleted T cells, or PBMCs. The dataset comprised deeply sampled blood TCRbeta repertoires from subjects exposed to, actively infected with, or recovered from COVID-19. A freely available public database, intended as a resource for researchers studying the immune response to SARS-CoV-2, is where the repertoires were released. The samples were drawn from two sources: the first 160 participants of the ongoing ImmuneRACE study, and over 950 subjects contributed by 6 global collaborators. Nearly every sample came with metadata listing a de-identified subject ID, COVID-19 status, age in years and sex. HLA class I and class II types, where available, came from metadata supplied by the sample provider rather than from assay-based typing.

Here is what the overall study found, with its caveats: Clinical and demographic metadata were provided uncurated, with the amount varying by source and participant.

TCRbeta CDR3 regions were amplified from genomic DNA by means of the immunoSEQ Assay, a bias-controlled multiplex PCR. Concerning the study's data processing: The number of nucleated cells in each sample was estimated from the amplification of reference gene primers within the assay. Sequence reads were collapsed and filtered to measure the absolute abundance of every unique TCRbeta CDR3 rearrangement. Productive Simpson clonality was computed per sample as the square root of Simpson's diversity index over productive rearrangements. In TCRdb, the immuneACCESS table is reduced to in-frame sequences with V and J assigned. These tables do not hold every clone; where another copy was compared, an unresolved V gene accounts for under half, and the others remain unexplained. That table furnishes V, J and clone size, whereas the DNA furnished D and trimming. The sample includes some 81,000 clones, with around 96% observed a single time. Around 4% of the sample comes from the top ten.

Collaborating institutions collected whole blood in K2EDTA tubes following their own protocols. Collaborator samples were shipped for TCRbeta analysis as frozen whole blood, isolated PBMCs, or DNA extracted from either sample type. V is cut by 3 bases and J by 8 bases, and the space between the germline ends is 16 bases. The CDR3 numbers 15 residues from cysteine through phenylalanine. Just the 45-base CDR3 DNA is kept, in frame starting at base 1. CDR1 ENHRY and CDR2 SYGVKD are derived from the germline V gene. Points on this clone: Its antigen is unknown. Base qualities are missing; no much larger clone stands one base away.

Source material: peripheral blood. The chain joins TRBV10-3 to TRBJ1-4, with an unclear D gene assignment. The receptor's source is a human donor with active COVID-19. The donor label of this sample is uncertain. The CDR3 amino acid sequence is: CAISERTQLGEKLFF. The DNA sequence is given as TGTGCCATCAGTGAAAGGACTCAATTGGGGGAAAAACTGTTTTTT.